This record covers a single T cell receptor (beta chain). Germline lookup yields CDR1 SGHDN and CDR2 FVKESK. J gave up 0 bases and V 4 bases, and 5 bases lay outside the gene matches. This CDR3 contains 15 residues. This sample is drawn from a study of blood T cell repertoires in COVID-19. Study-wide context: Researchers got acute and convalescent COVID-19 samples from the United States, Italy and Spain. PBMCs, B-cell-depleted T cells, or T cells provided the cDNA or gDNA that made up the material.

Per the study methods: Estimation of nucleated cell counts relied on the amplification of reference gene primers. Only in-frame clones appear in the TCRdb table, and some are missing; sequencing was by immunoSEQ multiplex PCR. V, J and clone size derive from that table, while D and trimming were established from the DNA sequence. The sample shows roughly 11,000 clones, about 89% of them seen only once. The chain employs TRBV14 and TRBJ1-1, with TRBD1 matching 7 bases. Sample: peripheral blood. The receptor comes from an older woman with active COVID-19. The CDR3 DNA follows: TGTGCCAGCAGCCGGGCAGGGACAGTGAACACTGAAGCTTTCTTT. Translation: CASSRAGTVNTEAFF.